These T cell receptor beta chains were read from a single sample in a study of blood T cell repertoires in COVID-19. Data came from immunoSEQ multiplex PCR; TCRdb stores just in-frame clones and leaves some out. Found here are 150,000 to 200,000 clones, roughly 86% of them singletons; the top ten hold about 0.95%. The material sequenced was peripheral blood. The receptors were sampled from a man younger than 35 with acute or convalescent COVID-19. The CDR3 runs from the conserved cysteine through the conserved F or W. The D gene is left open where the match is weak. Expanded clones get a size class; other rows say once, few or many, or leave the size out.

cdr3_aa	cdr3_nt	v_call	j_call	clone_size	d_call
CASSHQQGDTEAFF	TGCGCCAGCAGCCACCAACAGGGGGACACTGAAGCTTTCTTT	TRBV4-1	TRBJ1-1	-	TRBD1
CASSGEGNTQYF	TGTGCCAGCAGCGGGGAGGGTAATACGCAGTATTTT	TRBV7-2	TRBJ2-3	once	TRBD2
CASSQAGLQETQYF	TGTGCCAGCAGCCAGGCGGGACTCCAAGAGACCCAGTACTTC	TRBV4-2	TRBJ2-5	-	-
CASSLQVWTNTDTQYF	TGTGCCAGCAGCCTCCAAGTCTGGACTAACACAGATACGCAGTATTTT	TRBV3-1/TRBV3-2	TRBJ2-3	-	-
CASSFSGQGADGYTF	TGTGCCAGCAGCTTCTCAGGACAGGGGGCAGATGGCTACACCTTC	TRBV7-9	TRBJ1-2	-	TRBD1
CATSRVPSGSLHF	TGTGCCACCAGCAGGGTACCCTCCGGGTCCCTCCACTTT	TRBV15	TRBJ1-6	few	-
CASSFWTGIGNEQFF	TGTGCCAGCAGCTTTTGGACAGGTATAGGTAATGAGCAGTTCTTC	TRBV5-4	TRBJ2-1	-	TRBD1
CASTKGQGQETQYF	TGTGCCAGCACCAAGGGACAGGGCCAAGAGACCCAGTACTTC	TRBV2	TRBJ2-5	-	TRBD1
CASSHAGTGVSPLHF	TGCGCCAGCAGCCATGCCGGGACAGGGGTTTCACCCCTCCACTTT	TRBV4-1	TRBJ1-6	-	TRBD1
CASSVGAAQETQYF	TGTGCCAGCAGCGTAGGGGCTGCGCAAGAGACCCAGTACTTC	TRBV9	TRBJ2-5	once	-
CASSLAGYNQPQHF	TGTGCCAGCAGCCTAGCAGGGTACAATCAGCCCCAGCATTTT	TRBV11-2	TRBJ1-5	-	-
CASSPRGLELGGYTF	TGTGCCAGCAGCCCGCGCGGTCTCGAGTTAGGCGGCTACACCTTC	TRBV7-9	TRBJ1-2	-	-
CASSSGLAGNTGELFF	TGTGCCAGCAGCTCGGGACTAGCGGGGAACACCGGGGAGCTGTTTTTT	TRBV11-3	TRBJ2-2	-	TRBD2
CASSQNGGANGYTF	TGTGCCAGCAGCCAAAATGGGGGGGCGAATGGCTACACCTTC	TRBV3-1/TRBV3-2	TRBJ1-2	-	-
CASSEGRGRREKLFF	TGTGCCAGCAGTGAAGGGAGGGGGCGCAGGGAAAAACTGTTTTTT	TRBV2	TRBJ1-4	-	TRBD1
CASSLAGSGAIYEQYF	TGTGCCAGCAGCTTAGCGGGGAGCGGGGCAATTTACGAGCAGTACTTC	TRBV7-8	TRBJ2-7	-	TRBD2
CASSIGREETQYF	TGTGCCAGTAGTATAGGCAGGGAAGAGACCCAGTACTTC	TRBV19	TRBJ2-5	-	-
CASSPYGLALNTGELFF	TGTGCCAGCAGCCCATACGGACTAGCGCTCAACACCGGGGAGCTGTTTTTT	TRBV9	TRBJ2-2	once	TRBD2
CASSFGTGSTDTQYF	TGTGCCAGCAGTTTTGGGACAGGGAGCACAGATACGCAGTATTTT	TRBV28	TRBJ2-3	once	TRBD1
CASSPTGMDTEAFF	TGTGCCAGCAGCCCGACAGGGATGGACACTGAAGCTTTCTTT	TRBV3-1/TRBV3-2	TRBJ1-1	-	TRBD1
CAWSSDRGGNTIYF	TGTGCCTGGAGCTCCGACAGGGGCGGAAACACCATATATTTT	TRBV30	TRBJ1-3	-	TRBD1
CASSLVTDRFNEKLFF	TGCGCCAGCAGCTTGGTAACGGACAGGTTCAATGAAAAACTGTTTTTT	TRBV5-1	TRBJ1-4	few	TRBD1
CASSPYRQETQYF	TGTGCCAGCAGTCCCTACCGCCAAGAGACCCAGTACTTC	TRBV27	TRBJ2-5	-	-
CASSEGLQDGYTF	TGTGCCAGCAGTGAAGGGTTGCAGGATGGCTACACCTTC	TRBV25-1	TRBJ1-2	-	-
CASSPPLAGFRTDTQYF	TGTGCCAGCTCACCTCCTCTAGCGGGGTTCCGCACAGATACGCAGTATTTT	TRBV18	TRBJ2-3	few	TRBD2
CASSQDLAGRTDTQYF	TGTGCCAGCAGCCAAGATCTAGCGGGGAGAACAGATACGCAGTATTTT	TRBV3-1/TRBV3-2	TRBJ2-3	-	TRBD2
CASSYSRGTGYGYTF	TGTGCCAGCAGTTACTCGAGGGGGACGGGCTATGGCTACACCTTC	TRBV6-5	TRBJ1-2	-	-
CASRAPLKAGVVTF	TGTGCCAGCAGGGCTCCCCTAAAGGCAGGGGTGGTCACCTTC	TRBV6-5	TRBJ1-2	-	-
CASSPSQGIYNEQFF	TGTGCCAGCAGCCCCAGCCAGGGAATCTACAATGAGCAGTTCTTC	TRBV7-3	TRBJ2-1	-	-
CASSLDRIGNTIYF	TGTGCCAGCAGCCTAGACAGGATTGGAAACACCATATATTTT	TRBV11-2	TRBJ1-3	-	-
CASSESDGQGPTGELFF	TGTGCCAGCAGTGAAAGTGACGGACAGGGTCCCACCGGGGAGCTGTTTTTT	TRBV2	TRBJ2-2	-	TRBD1
CASSRTENTEAFF	TGCGCCAGCAGCCGGACAGAGAACACTGAAGCTTTCTTT	TRBV5-1	TRBJ1-1	-	-
CASSSPLGAAGGQETQYF	TGTGCCAGCAGCTCCCCCCTAGGGGCAGCGGGGGGGCAAGAGACCCAGTACTTC	TRBV7-6	TRBJ2-5	-	TRBD2
CATSIPSNQPQHF	TGTGCGACATCCATACCTAGCAATCAGCCCCAGCATTTT	TRBV28	TRBJ1-5	-	-
CASSLGGRGRTGTRNQPQHF	TGTGCCAGCAGTTTAGGGGGCAGGGGGCGCACGGGGACACGCAATCAGCCCCAGCATTTT	TRBV28	TRBJ1-5	-	TRBD1
CASSQTSGGHNEQFF	TGTGCCAGCAGTCAAACTAGCGGGGGTCACAATGAGCAGTTCTTC	TRBV6-4	TRBJ2-1	-	TRBD2
CATRTGGFEYGYTF	TGTGCCACCAGGACAGGGGGCTTCGAGTATGGCTACACCTTC	TRBV28	TRBJ1-2	few	TRBD1
CASNTRDTGWETQYF	TGTGCCAGCAATACACGGGACACTGGTTGGGAGACCCAGTACTTC	TRBV28	TRBJ2-5	-	-
CASSQAGMNTEAFF	TGTGCCAGCAGCCAGGCGGGGATGAACACTGAAGCTTTCTTT	TRBV14	TRBJ1-1	-	-
CASSSTTSGGAMAFF	TGTGCCAGCTCCTCAACCACTAGCGGGGGGGCCATGGCGTTCTTC	TRBV7-9	TRBJ2-1	once	TRBD2
CASSADRDDQETQYF	TGTGCCAGCAGCGCGGACAGGGATGACCAAGAGACCCAGTACTTC	TRBV9	TRBJ2-5	-	TRBD1
CATSDLTGLEQYF	TGTGCCACCAGTGATTTGACAGGGCTCGAGCAGTACTTC	TRBV24-1	TRBJ2-7	-	-
CASSSGQGRMDSPLHF	TGTGCCAGCTCGTCGGGACAGGGTAGAATGGATTCACCCCTCCACTTT	TRBV18	TRBJ1-6	-	TRBD1
CASSEVAASTEAFF	TGTGCCAGCAGTGAAGTGGCCGCTAGCACTGAAGCTTTCTTT	TRBV2	TRBJ1-1	few	-
CASTPSSGSYNSPLHF	TGTGCCAGTACGCCCAGCTCAGGCTCCTATAATTCACCCCTCCACTTT	TRBV19	TRBJ1-6	once	-
CASSATTDATNEKLFF	TGTGCCAGCAGTGCGACGACAGACGCAACTAATGAAAAACTGTTTTTT	TRBV6-1	TRBJ1-4	once	-
CASTRGQGGSYEQYF	TGTGCCAGCACCAGGGGGCAGGGAGGCTCCTACGAGCAGTACTTC	TRBV21-1	TRBJ2-7	-	-
CASSLVGGGETQYF	TGCGCCAGCAGCTTGGTGGGAGGTGGAGAGACCCAGTACTTC	TRBV5-1	TRBJ2-5	-	-
CASSPGTGRSPLHF	TGTGCCAGCAGCCCCGGGACAGGGAGGTCACCCCTCCACTTT	TRBV9	TRBJ1-6	-	TRBD1